This T cell receptor (beta chain) was identified in a study of molecular identifiers for immune sequencing clone quantification. At the level of the study: Replicate runs used RNA from roughly 21,000 or 96,000 naive CD8 cells, which was split five ways into aliquots, and four of those aliquots were then sequenced.

Germline V lookup: CDR1 SGHVS, CDR2 FNYEAQ. V lost 2 bases to trimming and J lost 10 bases, with 9 bases between them. The CDR3 contains 13 residues. For naive CD8 T cells, sorting used the CD8+CD4-CCR7+CD45RA+ phenotype. This clonotype is judged medium-sized. Its antigen is not identified. Study results and caveats: Clones that had above 20 RNA copies took up over 99% of effector molecules but under 1% in naive cells.

TCRdb re-called the PCR reads through MiXCR, storing one row per CDR3 protein. Of 9,500 to 15,000 distinct CDR3 sequences listed, 15% to 20% are singletons. Sequenced input: naive CD8+ T cells from blood, with Jurkat cell RNA spiked in. Specified subset: FACS-sorted CD8+CD4-CCR7+CD45RA+ naive T cells. This chain links TRBV7-6 with TRBJ1-6; D call uncertain. This clonotype originated in a human donor in good health. Some libraries in this study had Jurkat cell RNA spiked in. The CDR3: CASSLIGISPLHF. The CDR3 DNA reads as TGTGCCAGCAGCTTAATCGGGATCTCACCCCTCCACTTT.